The present T cell receptor beta chain was sequenced within a study of shared clonotypes between healthy human individuals. General study points: Investigators collected only blood, and repertoires in tissues likely differ. An effect of sequencing depth on clonotype sharing among donors was expected.

V dropped 11 bases and J dropped 2; count of bases not matched to a gene: 22. This CDR3 region has 18 residues. In germline, CDR1 is SNHLY, CDR2 FYNNEI. Study donors comprised healthy, HIV-negative adults devoid of recent acute infection or vaccination. Points on this clone: Its antigen is not identified.

Ten immunoSEQ deep assay plates held the unsorted PBMC DNA. Assay used: immunoSEQ multiplex PCR; TCRdb lists only in-frame clones, some missing. The table lists around 510,000 clones, around three quarters of them singletons. The receptor comes from a woman between 40 and 55 years old in good health. Some clones in this sample may be carry-over from other donors' samples. Sequences were obtained from PBMCs. The rearrangement uses TRBV2 and TRBJ2-5, with 8 bases matching TRBD2. The CDR3 here is CASTIRSGTHLKQETQYF. The CDR3 nucleotides are TGTGCCTCCACAATTCGTAGCGGGACCCACCTAAAACAAGAGACCCAGTACTTC.